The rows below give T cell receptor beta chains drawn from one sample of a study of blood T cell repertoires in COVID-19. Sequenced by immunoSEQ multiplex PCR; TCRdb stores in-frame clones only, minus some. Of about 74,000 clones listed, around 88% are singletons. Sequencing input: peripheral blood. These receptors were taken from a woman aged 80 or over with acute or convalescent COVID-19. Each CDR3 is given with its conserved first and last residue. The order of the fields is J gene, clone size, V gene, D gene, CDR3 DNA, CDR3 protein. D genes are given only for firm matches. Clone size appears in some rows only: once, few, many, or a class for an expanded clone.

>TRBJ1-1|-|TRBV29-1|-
TGCAGCGTTGCAGGGCGGCCTAGAATTGAAGCTTTCTTT
CSVAGRPRIEAFF
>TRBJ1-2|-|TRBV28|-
TGTGCCAGCAGTTTGACAGTCCGAGGCTATGGCTACACCTTC
CASSLTVRGYGYTF
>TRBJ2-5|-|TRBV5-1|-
TGCGCCAGCAGCTTGAGCACCGTACAAGAGACCCAGTACTTC
CASSLSTVQETQYF
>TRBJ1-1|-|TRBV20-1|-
TGCAGTGCAAAAACAGGGTTTGAAGCTTTCTTT
CSAKTGFEAFF
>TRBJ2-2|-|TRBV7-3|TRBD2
TGTGCCAGCAGCTTAAATGGGCTCGGGACTAGCAACACCGGGGAGCTGTTTTTT
CASSLNGLGTSNTGELFF
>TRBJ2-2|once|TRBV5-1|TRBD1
TGCGCCAGCTCGGGGACAGTAACAGGGGAGCTGTTTTTT
CASSGTVTGELFF
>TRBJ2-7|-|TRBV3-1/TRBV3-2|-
TGTGCCAGCAGCCCCACGAAGAAGAGCACCTACGAGCAGTACTTC
CASSPTKKSTYEQYF
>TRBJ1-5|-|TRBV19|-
TGTGCCAGTAGTATTGGTCAGAATCAGCCCCAGCATTTT
CASSIGQNQPQHF
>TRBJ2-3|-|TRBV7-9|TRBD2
TGTGCCAGCAGCTTCTCCCTCACGACTAGCGGGGGGGCAACAGATACGCAGTATTTT
CASSFSLTTSGGATDTQYF
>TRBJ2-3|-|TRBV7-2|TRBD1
TGTGCCAGCAGCTTCCGAGGGGGCGAGGGAGATACGCAGTATTTT
CASSFRGGEGDTQYF
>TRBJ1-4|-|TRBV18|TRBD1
TGTGCCAGCTCACTTCAGGGGGCAGAAGAAAAACTGTTTTTT
CASSLQGAEEKLFF
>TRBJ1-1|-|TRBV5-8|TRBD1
TGTGCCAGCAGCCTCAGGGGGCATGCTGAAGCTTTCTTT
CASSLRGHAEAFF
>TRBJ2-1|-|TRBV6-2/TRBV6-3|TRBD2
TGTGCCAGCAGTTTTGACATCTCCCCGGGACTAGCCTACTACAATGAGCAGTTCTTC
CASSFDISPGLAYYNEQFF
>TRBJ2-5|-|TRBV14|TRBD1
TGTGCCAGCAGCCAACTGGGACAGGCGGGAGAGACCCAGTACTTC
CASSQLGQAGETQYF
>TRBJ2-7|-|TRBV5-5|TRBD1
TGTGCCAGCAGCCCGACAGGGGGTCAACCTAGAGAGCAGTACTTC
CASSPTGGQPREQYF
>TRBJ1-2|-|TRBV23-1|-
TGCGCCAGCAGTCAATCGTGGCAGGGTTTCTATGGCTACACCTTC
CASSQSWQGFYGYTF
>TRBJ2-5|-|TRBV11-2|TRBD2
TGTGCCAGCACTACTAGGGGGACTAGCGGGAGGGGATGGAGCGAGACCCAGTACTTC
CASTTRGTSGRGWSETQYF
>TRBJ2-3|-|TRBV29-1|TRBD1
TGCAGCGCTTCCCATTGGGACAGGGAAGGAGATACGCAGTATTTT
CSASHWDREGDTQYF
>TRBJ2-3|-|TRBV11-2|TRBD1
TGTGCCAGCAGCTTAGGGCGGGACAGGGGGCCAACAGATACGCAGTATTTT
CASSLGRDRGPTDTQYF
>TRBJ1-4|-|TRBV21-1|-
TGTGCCAGCAGCAAAGGATCAAGGGGCCGGGCTAATGAAAAACTGTTTTTT
CASSKGSRGRANEKLFF
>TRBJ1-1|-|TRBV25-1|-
TGTGCCAGCAGTGAATCTTCGGGACTGATGAACACTGAAGCTTTCTTT
CASSESSGLMNTEAFF
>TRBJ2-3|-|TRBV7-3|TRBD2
TGTGCCAGCAGCTACGAGGGACTAGCTTCCGATACGCAGTATTTT
CASSYEGLASDTQYF
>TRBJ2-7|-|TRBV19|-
TGTGCCAGTAGTATAGATATTTACTACGAGCAGTACTTC
CASSIDIYYEQYF
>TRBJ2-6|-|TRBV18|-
TGTGCCAGCTCACCACTCCGGGACATCCACTCTGGGGCCAACGTCCTGACTTTC
CASSPLRDIHSGANVLTF